The clone carrying this TCR beta chain was seen many times. What it binds is not known. This entry comes from a study of T cell repertoires in cytomegalovirus infection. Study context: CMV infection together with matching HLA type was indicated by public TCR beta signatures.

The germline V gene encodes CDR1 SGHTA and CDR2 FQGNSA. V was clipped by 2 bases and J by 0 bases, with 13 bases between them. This CDR3 comprises 16 residues. Each CDR3 protein gets one entry after TCRdb re-called the reads with MiXCR. There are about 700,000 distinct CDR3 sequences in the sample; around 30% occur only once, and 15% to 20% lies in the top ten. This TCR derives from a human donor in good health (CMV status not recorded). Some clones in this sample may be carry-over from other donors' samples. This sample comprised cultured PBMCs, obtained from culture after CMV antigen stimulation. This rearrangement joins TRBV7-2 to TRBJ1-1; D not resolved. The chain's CDR3 is CASSLLAGQLNTEAFF. CDR3 coding DNA: TGTGCCAGCAGCTTATTGGCAGGTCAATTGAACACTGAAGCTTTCTTT.